This record concerns one T cell receptor beta chain sequence. Its specificity is not known. This specimen comes from a study of OX40 agonist ivuxolimab in advanced cancers. In the study overall: Across the patients, intravenous ivuxolimab was delivered every 2 weeks at 0.01 to 10 mg/kg.

Trimming left V 1 base short and J 5 bases short, with 11 bases between. The CDR3 runs to 14 residues. The germline V gene encodes CDR1 SGHNT and CDR2 YENEEA. Drawing of blood for sampling happened at baseline, at cycle 4 day 1, and at cycle 7 day 1. The method was immunoSEQ multiplex PCR; TCRdb's version includes in-frame clones alone and lacks a portion of them. The sample comprises approximately 45,000 clones, 88% of which are singletons, and roughly 8% rests with the top ten. Study outcomes and limitations: Doses of 0.1 to 3.0 mg/kg were accompanied by clonal expansion of CD4+ and CD8+ blood T cells by week 6. Still undetermined is the antigen specificity of the expanded peripheral T cells.

This sequence was found in an adult with an advanced solid tumor such as melanoma, head and neck, liver or kidney cancer. V gene TRBV11-3 combines with J gene TRBJ2-5; possible D gene TRBD1, 5 bases. The sample here was CD4+ or CD8+ T cells sorted from blood, taken in a trial of the OX40 agonist ivuxolimab. The CDR3 coding sequence is TGTGCCAGCAGCTTAGCAAGGGGTTCGGAGACCCAGTACTTC. Translated: CASSLARGSETQYF. Full variable domain (outside the CDR3, taken from reference TRBV11-3 and TRBJ2-5): EAGVVQSPRYKIIEKKQPVAFWCNPISGHNTLYWYLQNLGQGPELLIRYENEEAVDDSQLPKDRFSAERLKGVDSTLKIQPAELGDSAVYLCASSLARGSETQYFGPGTRLLVL.